The 8 T cell receptor beta chains presented below share a single source sample, sequenced in a study of T cell changes during pregnancy in multiple sclerosis. Sequenced by immunoSEQ multiplex PCR; TCRdb stores in-frame clones only, minus some. This table holds tens of thousands of clones, roughly 90% found once. Sequenced here: CD8+ T cells from peripheral blood mononuclear cells, sampled before pregnancy. These receptors all come from a female donor with multiple sclerosis, enrolled in a pregnancy study.

The chain employs TRBV28 and TRBJ2-2; D uncertain. The CDR3 has 12 amino acids. CDR1 MDHEN and CDR2 SYDVKM come from the germline V gene. Trimming stripped 4 bases from V and 4 bases from J, with 4 bases between. CDR3 bases: TGTGCCAGCAGTTCGGTCACCGGGGAGCTGTTTTTT. Translation gives CASSSVTGELFF. Variable domain in full (rest from reference TRBV28 and TRBJ2-2): DVKVTQSSRYLVKRTGEKVFLECVQDMDHENMFWYRQDPGLGLRLIYFSYDVKMKEKGDIPEGYSVSREKKERFSLILESASTNQTSMYLCASSSVTGELFFGEGSRLTVL.

The chain has TRBV11-2 and TRBJ1-5; D not resolved. The V end was cut by 0 bases, the J end by 7 bases, with 7 bases between. Germline CDR1 SGHAT, CDR2 FQNNGV. The CDR3 consists of 13 residues. The CDR3 nucleotides read TGTGCCAGCAGCTTAGATATCTCCCAGCCCCAGCATTTT. Translating it yields CASSLDISQPQHF.

This chain connects TRBV6-6 to TRBJ1-5, with TRBD1 matching over 8 bases. V shed 3 bases and J 7 bases; nucleotides not matched to a gene: 11. The germline V gene encodes CDR1 MNHNY and CDR2 SVGAGI (reference sequence). CDR3 size: 16 residues. CDR3 residues: CASSYPDLTGEQPQHF. CDR3 nucleotide sequence: TGTGCCAGCAGTTATCCCGACCTGACAGGGGAACAGCCCCAGCATTTT.

The V gene is TRBV5-6, the J gene TRBJ1-4; D possibly corresponds to TRBD1 (6 bases). The CDR3 extends over 13 amino acids. V gave up 2 bases and J gave up 6 bases, with 8 bases separating them. The V gene's germline CDR1 is SGHDT and CDR2 YYEEEE. The CDR3, as DNA: TGTGCCAGCAGCTTCAGGGGTGATGAAAAACTGTTTTTT. Its protein is CASSFRGDEKLFF.

V usage is TRBV5-4 and J usage is TRBJ2-1; 10 nucleotides agree with TRBD1. V was pared by 5 bases and J by 5 bases, with 4 bases of the junction left unmatched. The CDR3 extends over 14 amino acids. Germline V lookup: CDR1 SGHNT, CDR2 YYREEE (reference sequence). The CDR3 coding sequence is TGTGCCAGCAGACCGGGACAGGGGAACAATGAGCAGTTCTTC. Its translation: CASRPGQGNNEQFF.

The chain uses TRBV5-5 and TRBJ2-7; 7 nucleotides line up with TRBD2. The length of the CDR3 is 17 residues. Germline V gives CDR1 SGHKS, CDR2 YYEKEE (reference sequence). After removal of 2 bases from V and 5 bases from J, the junction contained 16 bases not matched to a gene. In DNA, the CDR3 is TGTGCCAGCAGCTTTATTGGGGGGGGAGGACCCGCTAACGAGCAGTACTTC. Its protein is CASSFIGGGGPANEQYF.

The gene calls are TRBV11-3 and TRBJ2-7; D is possibly TRBD1 (6 bases). V was clipped by 6 bases and J by 4 bases, with 16 bases between them. CDR3 size: 14 residues. Germline V gene sequence: CDR1 SGHNT, CDR2 YENEEA. For the CDR3, the DNA is TGTGCCAGCAGTTCGAAGACAGGCCCATACGAGCAGTACTTC. Protein product: CASSSKTGPYEQYF.

The CDR3: CASSVGGGDEQYF. The CDR3 DNA reads as TGTGCCAGCAGCGTAGGGGGCGGGGACGAGCAGTACTTC. The chain couples TRBV9 to TRBJ2-7, with D possibly matching TRBD2 (6 bases). CDR1 and CDR2 from the germline V gene are SGDLS and YYNGEE. Between the trimmed V and J ends, which lost 0 bases and 5 bases, there was a span of 9 bases. The CDR3 covers 13 residues.